The TCR beta chain under discussion was sequenced for a study of shared T cell receptors in the human thymus (dated by TCRdb to 2020 to 2023). Describing the broader study: The study examined how self-reactive, shared T-cell receptor alpha chains are generated in the human thymus.

Turning to this clone: Its antigen has not been determined. No much larger clonotype is one base removed from it; base qualities were not supplied.

Library prep was done by the immunoSEQ multiplex PCR assay. Drawn from immuneACCESS, this table holds only the in-frame rearrangements with V and J called that TCRdb kept. Clones are partly lost; checked studies trace under half to an unresolved V gene and leave the rest unexplained. This sample has some 720,000 clones in its table, and 88% of those were observed once. The leading ten clones occupy 0.0095% to 0.013% of the sample. The CDR3 runs 11 amino acids, cysteine and phenylalanine included. Only the CDR3 region is kept as DNA, spanning 33 bases read in frame from base 1. V lost 5 bases and J lost 6 bases; the stretch between them is 8 bases long. From a lookup of the germline V gene (reference sequence), CDR1 and CDR2 are DFQATT and SNEGSKA. This sample was also put to use in a study of human thymus T cells. Drawing on the second study: In Finland, the donors were immunologically healthy infants who were having open corrective cardiac surgery for congenital heart defects. Thymus tissue was obtained as surgical resects removed during corrective cardiac surgery. V and J gene segment usage appeared biased in both thymic and peripheral blood repertoires. The related research reported highly overlapping thymic TCR repertoires among unrelated individuals. TCR alpha and beta repertoires from roughly eight infant thymus samples and a few related peripheral blood samples were characterized in the study. Donor ages ranged from about 6 to 250 days, and the cohort comprised five to seven male and a couple of female infants. After being mechanically released from the tissue, thymocytes were kept at -70 degrees C in pellets of about 8.5-32 million cells. A QIAsymphony instrument was used to extract genomic DNA from frozen cell pellets. Using the immunoSEQ multiplex PCR assay, the TCRB and TCRAD loci were amplified from a standardized quantity of quality-controlled genomic DNA. Amplicons spanned the V(D)J region at a length sufficient to cover the CDR3 and identify V and J genes. The amplicons were sequenced on an Illumina platform via the commercial immunoSEQ service. Primer bias and sequencing errors were corrected as previously described, and TCRAD and TCRB definitions were based on the IMGT database. immunoSEQ Analyzer 3.0 and VDJTools were used for repertoire analysis, which covered basic statistics, V/J segment usage, diversity estimates, rarefaction and pairwise overlap. Chao1, ChaoE, Efron-Thisted, Shannon and inverse Simpson indices were used to estimate diversity, which was also estimated on datasets down-sampled to the smallest sample. For repertoire overlap, CDR3 nucleotide sequence, V gene and J gene had to match strictly, and clustering was done by Jaccard-based multidimensional scaling. Thymus samples yielded on average approximately 860,000 unique TCRB clonotypes, compared with around 84,000 from blood samples.

Sequenced material: thymocytes. The receptor's source is a boy under two years old with a congenital heart defect. Donor details come from another sample of the same person, matched by shared clones. The chain is made from TRBV20-1 and TRBJ2-1; the D gene cannot be named for sure. DNA sequence: TGCAGTGCTGCGCGGTCCAATGAGCAGTTCTTC. Its translation is CSAARSNEQFF.